This T cell receptor (beta chain) derives from a study of molecular identifiers for immune sequencing clone quantification. Study-wide context: The replicate experiment used RNA from roughly 20,000 or 100,000 naive CD8 cells. This RNA was split into five aliquots, and four of them were sequenced.

Germline V lookup: CDR1 MGHRA, CDR2 YSYEKL. This CDR3 contains 16 residues. On this clonotype: Antigen unknown. Sequence at one end of the junction differs from germline and may be a read error.

Each CDR3 protein gets one entry after TCRdb re-called the PCR reads with MiXCR. The table has 490,000 or so distinct CDR3 sequences, around 21% seen once. Using a CD8+CD4-CCR7+CD45RA+ phenotype, naive CD8 T cells were sorted. Study results and limitations: Barcodes shared by identical TCR molecules could lead to underestimated sizes of highly expanded clones.

This TCR was recovered from a human donor in good health. Some libraries in this study had Jurkat cell RNA spiked in. What was sequenced was naive CD8+ T cells from blood, with Jurkat cell RNA spiked in. Sample subset: FACS-sorted CD8+CD4-CCR7+CD45RA+ naive T cells. V usage is TRBV4-1 and J usage is TRBJ2-1; 9 bases map to TRBD2. Written as DNA, the CDR3 is TGCGCCAGCAGCGGTAGCGGGAGAGGATCCTACAATGAGCGGTTCTTC. It specifies CASSGSGRGSYNERFF.